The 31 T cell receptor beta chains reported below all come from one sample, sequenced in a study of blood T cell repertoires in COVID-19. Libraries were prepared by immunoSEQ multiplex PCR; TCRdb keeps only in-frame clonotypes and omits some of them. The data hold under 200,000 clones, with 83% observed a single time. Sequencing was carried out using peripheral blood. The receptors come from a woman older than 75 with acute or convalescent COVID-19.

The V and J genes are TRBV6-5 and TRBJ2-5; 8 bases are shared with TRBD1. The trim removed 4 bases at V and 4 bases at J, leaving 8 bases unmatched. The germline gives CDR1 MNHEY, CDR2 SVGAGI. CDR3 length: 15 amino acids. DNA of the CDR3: TGTGCCAGCAGTTCGTGGACAGGGAGAGGAGAGACCCAGTACTTC. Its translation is CASSSWTGRGETQYF.

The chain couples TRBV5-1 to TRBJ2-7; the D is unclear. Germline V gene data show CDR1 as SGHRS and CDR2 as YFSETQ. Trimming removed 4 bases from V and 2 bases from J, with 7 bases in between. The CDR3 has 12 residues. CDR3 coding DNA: TGCGCCAGCAGCCCAGGAACCTACGAGCAGTACTTC. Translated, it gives CASSPGTYEQYF.

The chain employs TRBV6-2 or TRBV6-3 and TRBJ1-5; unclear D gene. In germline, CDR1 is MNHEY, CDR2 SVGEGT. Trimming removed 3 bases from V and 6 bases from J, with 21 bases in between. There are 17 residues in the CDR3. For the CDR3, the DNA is TGTGCCAGCAGTTATGGGTTGTTTGCAGGATCAATTCAGCCCCAGCATTTT. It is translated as CASSYGLFAGSIQPQHF.

The CDR3 loop is CASSYPSSGRFSYEQYF. Here the CDR3 DNA reads TGTGCCAGCAGTTACCCTTCTAGCGGGAGGTTTTCCTACGAGCAGTACTTC. The rearrangement uses TRBV6-2 or TRBV6-3 and TRBJ2-7, with 11 bases matching TRBD2. The CDR3 runs to 17 residues. The V gene end was trimmed by 2 bases and the J gene end by 1 base; junction bases not matched to a gene: 7. Germline V gives CDR1 MNHEY, CDR2 SVGEGT.

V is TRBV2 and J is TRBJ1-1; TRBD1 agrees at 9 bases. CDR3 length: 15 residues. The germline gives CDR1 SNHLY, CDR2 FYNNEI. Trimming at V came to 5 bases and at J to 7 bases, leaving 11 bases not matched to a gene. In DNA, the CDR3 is TGTGCCAGCAGTCTTTTGGGACAGGGCGGAAATGAAGCTTTCTTT. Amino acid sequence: CASSLLGQGGNEAFF.

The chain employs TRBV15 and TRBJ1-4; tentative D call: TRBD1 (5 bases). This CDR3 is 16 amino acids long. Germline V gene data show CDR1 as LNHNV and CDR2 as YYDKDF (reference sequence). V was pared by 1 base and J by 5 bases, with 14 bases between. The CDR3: CATSRGPPGSNEKLFF. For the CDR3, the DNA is TGTGCCACCAGCAGAGGCCCTCCAGGGTCAAATGAAAAACTGTTTTTT. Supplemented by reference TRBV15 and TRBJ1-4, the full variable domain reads DAMVIQNPRYQVTQFGKPVTLSCSQTLNHNVMYWYQQKSSQAPKLLFHYYDKDFNNEADTPDNFQSRRPNTSFCFLDIRSPGLGDTAMYLCATSRGPPGSNEKLFFGSGTQLSVL.

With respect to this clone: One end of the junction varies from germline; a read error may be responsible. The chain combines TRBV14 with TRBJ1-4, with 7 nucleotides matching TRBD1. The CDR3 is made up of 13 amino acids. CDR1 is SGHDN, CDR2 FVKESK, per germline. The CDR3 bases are TGTGCCAGCAGCCCCCTGACAGGGTGGGAAACTGTTTTT. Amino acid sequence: CASSPLTGWETVF.

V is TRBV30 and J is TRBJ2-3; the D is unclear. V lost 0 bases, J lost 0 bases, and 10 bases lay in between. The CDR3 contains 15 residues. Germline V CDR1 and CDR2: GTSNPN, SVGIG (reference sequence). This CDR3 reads CAWSVQPWSTDTQYF. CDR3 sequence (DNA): TGTGCCTGGAGTGTACAGCCGTGGAGCACAGATACGCAGTATTTT.

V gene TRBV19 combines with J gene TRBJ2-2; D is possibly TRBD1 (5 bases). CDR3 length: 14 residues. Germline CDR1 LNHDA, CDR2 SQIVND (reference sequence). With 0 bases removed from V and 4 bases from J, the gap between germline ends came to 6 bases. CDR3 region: CASSIDRATGELFF. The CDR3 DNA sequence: TGTGCCAGTAGTATAGACAGGGCCACCGGGGAGCTGTTTTTT.

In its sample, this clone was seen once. The CDR3 DNA reads as TGCGCCAGCAGCAAAGGGACAGGGAACACCGGGGAGCTGTTTTTT. The encoded protein is CASSKGTGNTGELFF. The gene calls are TRBV5-1 and TRBJ2-2, with 8 bases matching TRBD1. Per germline, CDR1 SGHRS and CDR2 YFSETQ. The CDR3 sequence is 15 residues long. The junction had 3 bases not matched to a gene; V was cut back by 4 bases and J by 1 base.

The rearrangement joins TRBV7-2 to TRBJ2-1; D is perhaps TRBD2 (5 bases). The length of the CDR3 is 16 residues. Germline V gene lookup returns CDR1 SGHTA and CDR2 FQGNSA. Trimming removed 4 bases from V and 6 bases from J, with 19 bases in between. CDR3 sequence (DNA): TGTGCCAGCAGCTACGCACTAGAATTCGCCTCCAATGAGCAGTTCTTC. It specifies CASSYALEFASNEQFF.

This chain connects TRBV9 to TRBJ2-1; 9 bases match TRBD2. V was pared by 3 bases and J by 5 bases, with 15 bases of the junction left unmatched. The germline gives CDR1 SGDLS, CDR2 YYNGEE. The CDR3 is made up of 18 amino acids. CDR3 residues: CASSARRVIGGGDNEQFF. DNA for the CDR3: TGTGCCAGCAGCGCCCGTAGGGTTATCGGCGGGGGGGACAATGAGCAGTTCTTC.

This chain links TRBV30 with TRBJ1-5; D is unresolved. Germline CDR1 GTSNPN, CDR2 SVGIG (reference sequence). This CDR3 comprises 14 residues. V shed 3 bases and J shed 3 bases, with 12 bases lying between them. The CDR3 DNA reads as TGTGCCTGGAGGGGCCCGTTTGCCAATCAGCCCCAGCATTTT. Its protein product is CAWRGPFANQPQHF.

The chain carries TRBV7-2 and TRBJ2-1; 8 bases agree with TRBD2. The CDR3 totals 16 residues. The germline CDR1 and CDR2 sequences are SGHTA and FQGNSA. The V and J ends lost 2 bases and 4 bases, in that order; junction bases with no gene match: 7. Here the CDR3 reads CASSLSGGRLYNEQFF. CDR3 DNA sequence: TGTGCCAGCAGCTTATCGGGCGGGAGGTTATACAATGAGCAGTTCTTC.

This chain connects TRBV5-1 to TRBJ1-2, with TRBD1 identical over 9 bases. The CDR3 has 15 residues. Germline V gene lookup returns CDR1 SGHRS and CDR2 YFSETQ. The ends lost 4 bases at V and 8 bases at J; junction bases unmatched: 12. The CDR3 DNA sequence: TGCGCCAGCAGCCCGGGACAGGGTGGATCGGGAGGCTACACCTTC. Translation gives CASSPGQGGSGGYTF. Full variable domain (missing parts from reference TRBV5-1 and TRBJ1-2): KAGVTQTPRYLIKTRGQQVTLSCSPISGHRSVSWYQQTPGQGLQFLFEYFSETQRNKGNFPGRFSGRQFSNSRSEMNVSTLELGDSALYLCASSPGQGGSGGYTFGSGTRLTVV.

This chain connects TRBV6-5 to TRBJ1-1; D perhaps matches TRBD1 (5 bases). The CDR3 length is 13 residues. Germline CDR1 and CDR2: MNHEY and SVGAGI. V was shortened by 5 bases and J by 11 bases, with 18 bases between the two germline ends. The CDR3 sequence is CASSPSRQLDAFF. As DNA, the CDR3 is TGTGCCAGCAGTCCCAGCAGACAGCTAGATGCTTTCTTT.

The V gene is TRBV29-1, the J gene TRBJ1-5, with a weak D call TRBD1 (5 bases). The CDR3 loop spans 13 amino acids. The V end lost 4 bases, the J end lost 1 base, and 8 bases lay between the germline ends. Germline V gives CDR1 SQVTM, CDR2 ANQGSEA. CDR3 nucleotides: TGCAGCGTTGGTGGGGGGAGCAATCAGCCCCAGCATTTT. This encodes CSVGGGSNQPQHF.

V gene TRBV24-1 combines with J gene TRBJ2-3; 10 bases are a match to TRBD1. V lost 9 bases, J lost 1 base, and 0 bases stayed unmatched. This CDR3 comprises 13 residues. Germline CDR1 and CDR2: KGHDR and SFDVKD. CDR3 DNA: TGTGCCACCGGGACAGGGGGCACAGATACGCAGTATTTT. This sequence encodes CATGTGGTDTQYF.

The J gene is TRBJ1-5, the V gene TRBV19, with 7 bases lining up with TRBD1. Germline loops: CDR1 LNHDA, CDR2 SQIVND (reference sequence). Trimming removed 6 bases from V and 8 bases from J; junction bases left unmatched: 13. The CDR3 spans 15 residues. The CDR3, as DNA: TGTGCCAGTAGGAAACAGGGGATTTGGGAAAAGCCCCAGCATTTT. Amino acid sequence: CASRKQGIWEKPQHF.

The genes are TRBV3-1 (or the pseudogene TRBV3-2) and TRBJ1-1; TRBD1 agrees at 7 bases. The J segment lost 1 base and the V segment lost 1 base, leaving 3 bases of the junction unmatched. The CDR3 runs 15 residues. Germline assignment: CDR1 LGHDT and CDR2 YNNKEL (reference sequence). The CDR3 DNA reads TGTGCCAGCAGCCAAGTGAGGACAGGGAACACTGAAGCTTTCTTT. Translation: CASSQVRTGNTEAFF.

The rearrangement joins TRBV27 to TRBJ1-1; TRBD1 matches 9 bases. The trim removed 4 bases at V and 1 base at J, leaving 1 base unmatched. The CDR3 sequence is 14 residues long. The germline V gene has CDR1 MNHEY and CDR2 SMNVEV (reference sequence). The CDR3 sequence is CASSSGQGNTEAFF. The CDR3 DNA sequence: TGTGCCAGCAGTTCGGGACAGGGGAACACTGAAGCTTTCTTT.

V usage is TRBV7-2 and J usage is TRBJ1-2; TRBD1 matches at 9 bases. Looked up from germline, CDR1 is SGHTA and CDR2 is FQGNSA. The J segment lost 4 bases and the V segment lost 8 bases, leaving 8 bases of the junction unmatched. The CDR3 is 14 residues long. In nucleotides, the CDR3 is TGTGCCAGCGACCGGGACAGGGACCCCTATGGCTACACCTTC. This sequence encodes CASDRDRDPYGYTF.

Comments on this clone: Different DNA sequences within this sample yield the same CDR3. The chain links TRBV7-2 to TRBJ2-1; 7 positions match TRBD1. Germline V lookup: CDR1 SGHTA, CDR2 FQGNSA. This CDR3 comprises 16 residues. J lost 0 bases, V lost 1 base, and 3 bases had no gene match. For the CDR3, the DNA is TGTGCCAGCAGCTTAGAATCAGGGGGCTCCTACAATGAGCAGTTCTTC. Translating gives CASSLESGGSYNEQFF.

The CDR3 spells CASSPNTGGSSPLHF. CDR3 nucleotides: TGTGCCAGCAGTCCAAACACAGGGGGCAGTTCACCCCTCCACTTT. The rearrangement uses TRBV3-1 (or the pseudogene TRBV3-2) and TRBJ1-6; 9 positions agree with TRBD1. From germline, CDR1 is LGHDT and CDR2 YNNKEL (reference sequence). J gave up 9 bases and V 6 bases, and 9 bases lay outside the gene matches. The CDR3 has 15 residues.

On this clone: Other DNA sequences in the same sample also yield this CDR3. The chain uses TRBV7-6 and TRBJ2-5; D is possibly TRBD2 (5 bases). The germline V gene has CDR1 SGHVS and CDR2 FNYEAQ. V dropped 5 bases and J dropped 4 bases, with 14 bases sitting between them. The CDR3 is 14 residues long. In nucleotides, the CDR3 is TGTGCCAGCAGCCCCACTAGAGCAGGAGAGACCCAGTACTTC. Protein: CASSPTRAGETQYF.

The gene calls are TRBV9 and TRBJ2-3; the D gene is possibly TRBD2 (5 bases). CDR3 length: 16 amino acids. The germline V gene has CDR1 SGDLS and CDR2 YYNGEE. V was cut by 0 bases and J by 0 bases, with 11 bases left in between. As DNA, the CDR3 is TGTGCCAGCAGCGTAGCCCAGACTACTAGCACAGATACGCAGTATTTT. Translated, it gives CASSVAQTTSTDTQYF.

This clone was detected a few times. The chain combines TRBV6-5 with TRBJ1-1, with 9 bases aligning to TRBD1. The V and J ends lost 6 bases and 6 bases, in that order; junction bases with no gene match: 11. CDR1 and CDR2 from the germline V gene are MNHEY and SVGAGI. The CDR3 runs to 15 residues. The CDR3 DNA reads TGTGCCAGCAGGGACAGACAGGGGGGTTACGCTGAAGCTTTCTTT. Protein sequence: CASRDRQGGYAEAFF.

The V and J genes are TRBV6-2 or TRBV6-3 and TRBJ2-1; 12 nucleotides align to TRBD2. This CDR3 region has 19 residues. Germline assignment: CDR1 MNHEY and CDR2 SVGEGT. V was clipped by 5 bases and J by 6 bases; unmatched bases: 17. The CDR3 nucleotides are TGTGCCAGCAGTCCCCGTTTGCTAGCGGGAGGGTCCGCTACCAATGAGCAGTTCTTC. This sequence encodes CASSPRLLAGGSATNEQFF.

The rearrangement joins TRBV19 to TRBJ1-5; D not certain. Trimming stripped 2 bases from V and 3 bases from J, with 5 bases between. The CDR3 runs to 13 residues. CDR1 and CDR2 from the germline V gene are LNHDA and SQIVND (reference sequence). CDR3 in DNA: TGTGCCAGTAGTATAACAGACAATCAGCCCCAGCATTTT. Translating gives CASSITDNQPQHF.

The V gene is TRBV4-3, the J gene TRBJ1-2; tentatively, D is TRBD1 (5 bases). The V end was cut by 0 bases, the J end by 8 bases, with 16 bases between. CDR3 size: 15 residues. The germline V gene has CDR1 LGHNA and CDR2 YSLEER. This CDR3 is CASSQDYGGARGYTF. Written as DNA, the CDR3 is TGCGCCAGCAGCCAAGATTACGGGGGAGCGCGAGGCTACACCTTC.

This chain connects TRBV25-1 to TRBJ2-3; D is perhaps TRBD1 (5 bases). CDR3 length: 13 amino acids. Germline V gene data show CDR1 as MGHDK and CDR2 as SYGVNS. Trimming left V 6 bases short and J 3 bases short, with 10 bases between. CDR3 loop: CASRDAGTDTQYF. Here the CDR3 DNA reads TGTGCCAGCAGAGATGCAGGGACAGATACGCAGTATTTT.